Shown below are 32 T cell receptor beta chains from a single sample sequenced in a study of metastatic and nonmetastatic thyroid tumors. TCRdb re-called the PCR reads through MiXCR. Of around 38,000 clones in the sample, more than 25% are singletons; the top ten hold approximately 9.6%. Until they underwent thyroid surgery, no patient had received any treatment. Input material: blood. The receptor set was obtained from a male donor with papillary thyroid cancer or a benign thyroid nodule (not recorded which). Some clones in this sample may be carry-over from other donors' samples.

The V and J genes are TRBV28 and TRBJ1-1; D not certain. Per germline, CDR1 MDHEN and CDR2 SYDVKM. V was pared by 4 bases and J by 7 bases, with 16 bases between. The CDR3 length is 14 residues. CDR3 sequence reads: CASSYPTPTSEAFF. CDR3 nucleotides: TGTGCCAGCAGTTACCCCACCCCCACAAGTGAAGCTTTCTTT.

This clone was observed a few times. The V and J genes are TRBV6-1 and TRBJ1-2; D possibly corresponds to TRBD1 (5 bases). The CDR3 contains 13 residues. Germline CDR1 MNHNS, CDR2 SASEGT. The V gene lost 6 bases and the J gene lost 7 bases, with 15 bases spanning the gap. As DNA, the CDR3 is TGTGCCAGCAGGAAAGGGGATTCAGGTGGCTACACCTTC. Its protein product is CASRKGDSGGYTF.

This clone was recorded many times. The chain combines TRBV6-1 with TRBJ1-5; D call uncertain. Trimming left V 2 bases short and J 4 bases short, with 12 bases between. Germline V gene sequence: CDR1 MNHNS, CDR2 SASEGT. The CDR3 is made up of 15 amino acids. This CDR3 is CASSESWGFNQPQHF. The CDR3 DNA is TGTGCCAGCAGTGAAAGCTGGGGTTTTAATCAGCCCCAGCATTTT.

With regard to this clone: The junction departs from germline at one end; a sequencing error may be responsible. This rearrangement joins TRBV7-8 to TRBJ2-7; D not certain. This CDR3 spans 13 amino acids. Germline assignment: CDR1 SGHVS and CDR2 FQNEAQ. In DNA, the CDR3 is TGCGCCAGCAGCCTGGGTTCCCGTAGCGAGCAGTACTTC. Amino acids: CASSLGSRSEQYF.

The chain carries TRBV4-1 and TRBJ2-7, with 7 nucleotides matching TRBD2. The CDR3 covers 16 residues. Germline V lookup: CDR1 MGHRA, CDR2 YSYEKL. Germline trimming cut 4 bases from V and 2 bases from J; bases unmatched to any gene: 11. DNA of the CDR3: TGCGCCAGCAGCCCTACTAGCGACCACGGAGCCTACGAGCAGTACTTC. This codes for CASSPTSDHGAYEQYF.

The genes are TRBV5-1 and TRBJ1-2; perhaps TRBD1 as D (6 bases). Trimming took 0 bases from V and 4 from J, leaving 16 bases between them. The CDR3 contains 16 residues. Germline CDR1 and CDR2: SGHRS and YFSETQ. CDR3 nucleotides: TGCGCCAGCAGCTTGGATGCGGGGGCGACCCCCTATGGCTACACCTTC. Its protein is CASSLDAGATPYGYTF.

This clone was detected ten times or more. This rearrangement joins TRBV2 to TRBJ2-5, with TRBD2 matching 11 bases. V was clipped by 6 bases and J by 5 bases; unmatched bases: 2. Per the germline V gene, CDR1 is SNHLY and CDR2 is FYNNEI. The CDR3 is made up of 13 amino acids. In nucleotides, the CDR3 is TGTGCCAGCAGGATAGCGGGGGGGGAGACCCAGTACTTC. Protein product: CASRIAGGETQYF.

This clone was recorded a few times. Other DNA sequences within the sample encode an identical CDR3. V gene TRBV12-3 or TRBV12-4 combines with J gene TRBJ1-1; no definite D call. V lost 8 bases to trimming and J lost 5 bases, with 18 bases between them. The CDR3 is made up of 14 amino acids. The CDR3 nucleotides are TGTGCCAGCGCATGGCGTGGTGTCGGGACTGAAGCTTTCTTT. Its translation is CASAWRGVGTEAFF.

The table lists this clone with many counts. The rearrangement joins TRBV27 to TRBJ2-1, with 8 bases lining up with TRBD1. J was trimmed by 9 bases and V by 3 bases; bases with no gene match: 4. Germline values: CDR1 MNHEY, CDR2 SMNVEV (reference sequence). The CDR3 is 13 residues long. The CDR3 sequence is CASSFRTGTEQFF. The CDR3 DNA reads TGTGCCAGCAGTTTCCGGACAGGGACTGAGCAGTTCTTC.

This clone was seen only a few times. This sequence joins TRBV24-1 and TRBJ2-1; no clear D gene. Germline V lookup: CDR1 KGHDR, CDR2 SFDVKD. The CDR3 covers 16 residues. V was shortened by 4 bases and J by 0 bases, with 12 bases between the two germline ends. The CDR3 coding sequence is TGTGCCACCAGTGAACCGGTCCCAAGCTCCTACAATGAGCAGTTCTTC. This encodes CATSEPVPSSYNEQFF.

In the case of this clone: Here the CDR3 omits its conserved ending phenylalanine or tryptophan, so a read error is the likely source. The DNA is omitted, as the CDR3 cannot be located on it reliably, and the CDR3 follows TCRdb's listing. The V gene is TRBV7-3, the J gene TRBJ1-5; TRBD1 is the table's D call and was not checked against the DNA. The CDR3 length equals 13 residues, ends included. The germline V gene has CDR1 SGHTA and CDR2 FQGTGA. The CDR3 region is CASSPGPNQPEHL.

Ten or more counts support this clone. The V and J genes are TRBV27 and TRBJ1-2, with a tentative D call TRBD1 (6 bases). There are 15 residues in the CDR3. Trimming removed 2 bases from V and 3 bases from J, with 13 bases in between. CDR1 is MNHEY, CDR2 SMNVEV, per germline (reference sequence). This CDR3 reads CASSLNQGRDYGYTF. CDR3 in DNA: TGTGCCAGCAGTTTAAATCAGGGGCGGGACTATGGCTACACCTTC.

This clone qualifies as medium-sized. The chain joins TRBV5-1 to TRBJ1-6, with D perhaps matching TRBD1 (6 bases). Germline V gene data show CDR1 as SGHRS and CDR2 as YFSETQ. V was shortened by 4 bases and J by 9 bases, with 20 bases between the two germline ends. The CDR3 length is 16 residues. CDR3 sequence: CASSALIGGQPSPLHF. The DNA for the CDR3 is TGCGCCAGCAGCGCCTTGATTGGAGGACAGCCTTCACCCCTCCACTTT.

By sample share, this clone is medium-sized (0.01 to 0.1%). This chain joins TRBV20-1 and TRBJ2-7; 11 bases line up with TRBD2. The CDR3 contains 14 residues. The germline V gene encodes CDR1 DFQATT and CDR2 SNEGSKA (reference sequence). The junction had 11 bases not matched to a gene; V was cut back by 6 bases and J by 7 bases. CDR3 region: CSASTSGDSLEQYF. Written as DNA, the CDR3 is TGCAGTGCATCGACTAGCGGGGACTCGCTAGAGCAGTACTTC.

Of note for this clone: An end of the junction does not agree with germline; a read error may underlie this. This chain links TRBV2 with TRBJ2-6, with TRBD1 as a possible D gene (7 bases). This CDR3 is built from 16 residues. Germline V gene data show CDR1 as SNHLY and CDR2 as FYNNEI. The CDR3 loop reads CASPTGRTAGANLLTF. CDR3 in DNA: TGTGCCAGCCCGACAGGGAGGACGGCTGGGGCCAACCTCCTTACTTTC.

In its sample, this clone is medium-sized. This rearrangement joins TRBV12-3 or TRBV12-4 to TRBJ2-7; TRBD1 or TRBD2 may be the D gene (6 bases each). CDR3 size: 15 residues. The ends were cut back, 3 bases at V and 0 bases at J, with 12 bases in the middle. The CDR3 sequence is CASSLMGGGSYEQYF. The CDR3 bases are TGTGCCAGCAGTTTGATGGGGGGCGGCTCCTACGAGCAGTACTTC.

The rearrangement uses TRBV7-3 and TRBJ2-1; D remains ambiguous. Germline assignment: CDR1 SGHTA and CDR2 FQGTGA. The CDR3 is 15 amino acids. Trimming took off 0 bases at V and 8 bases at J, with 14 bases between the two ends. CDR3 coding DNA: TGTGCCAGCAGCTTAACAGGTACCTCCGGGTATGAGCAGTTCTTC. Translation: CASSLTGTSGYEQFF.

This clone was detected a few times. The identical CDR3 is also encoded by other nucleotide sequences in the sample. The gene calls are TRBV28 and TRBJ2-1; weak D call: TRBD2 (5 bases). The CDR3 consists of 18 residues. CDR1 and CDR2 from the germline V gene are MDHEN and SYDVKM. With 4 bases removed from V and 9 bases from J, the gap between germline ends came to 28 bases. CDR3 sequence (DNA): TGTGCCAGCAGTTCCAATTCTTTGAGTGAGGGCCGGGTAGGTGAGCAGTTCTTC. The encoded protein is CASSSNSLSEGRVGEQFF.

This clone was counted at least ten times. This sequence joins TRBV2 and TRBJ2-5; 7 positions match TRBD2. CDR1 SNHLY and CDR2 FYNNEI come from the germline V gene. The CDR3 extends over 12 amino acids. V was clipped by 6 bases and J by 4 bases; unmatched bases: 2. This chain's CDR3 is CASRGGGETQYF. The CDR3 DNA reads TGTGCCAGCAGGGGGGGGGGAGAGACCCAGTACTTC.

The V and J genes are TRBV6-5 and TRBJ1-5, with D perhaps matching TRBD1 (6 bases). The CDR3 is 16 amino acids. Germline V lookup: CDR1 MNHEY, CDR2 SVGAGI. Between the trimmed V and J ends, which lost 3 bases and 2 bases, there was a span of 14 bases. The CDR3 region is CASSYDSTGRNQPQHF. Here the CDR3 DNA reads TGTGCCAGCAGTTATGACTCGACAGGTCGCAATCAGCCCCAGCATTTT.

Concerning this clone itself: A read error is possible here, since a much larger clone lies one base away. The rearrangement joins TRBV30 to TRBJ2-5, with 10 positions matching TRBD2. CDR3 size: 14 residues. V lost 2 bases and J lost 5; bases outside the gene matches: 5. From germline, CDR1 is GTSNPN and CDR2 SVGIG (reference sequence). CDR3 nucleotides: TGTGCCTGGAGTCCCCTAGCGGGGGTTGAGACCCAGTACTTC. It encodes CAWSPLAGVETQYF.

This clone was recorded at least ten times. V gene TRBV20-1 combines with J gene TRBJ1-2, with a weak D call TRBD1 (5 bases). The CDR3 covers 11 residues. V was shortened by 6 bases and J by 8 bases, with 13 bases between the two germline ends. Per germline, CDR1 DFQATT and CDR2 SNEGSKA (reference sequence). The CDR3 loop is CSAPGGYGYTF. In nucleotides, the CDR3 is TGCAGTGCCCCTGGGGGGTACGGCTACACCTTC.

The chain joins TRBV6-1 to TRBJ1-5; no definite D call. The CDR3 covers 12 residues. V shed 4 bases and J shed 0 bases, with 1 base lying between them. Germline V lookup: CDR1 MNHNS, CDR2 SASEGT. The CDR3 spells CASSGSNQPQHF. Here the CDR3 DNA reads TGTGCCAGCAGTGGTAGCAATCAGCCCCAGCATTTT.

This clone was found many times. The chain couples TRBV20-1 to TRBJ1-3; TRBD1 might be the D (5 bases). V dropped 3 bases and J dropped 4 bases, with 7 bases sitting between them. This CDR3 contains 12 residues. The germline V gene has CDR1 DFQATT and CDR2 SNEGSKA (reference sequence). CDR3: CSARTDGNTIYF. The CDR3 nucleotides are TGCAGTGCTAGGACAGACGGAAACACCATATATTTT.

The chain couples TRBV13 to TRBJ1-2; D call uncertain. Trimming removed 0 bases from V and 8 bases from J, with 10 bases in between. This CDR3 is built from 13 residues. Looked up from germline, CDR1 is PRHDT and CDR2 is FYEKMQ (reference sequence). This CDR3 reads CASSLGLERGYTF. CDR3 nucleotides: TGTGCCAGCAGCTTAGGCCTCGAGAGGGGCTACACCTTC.

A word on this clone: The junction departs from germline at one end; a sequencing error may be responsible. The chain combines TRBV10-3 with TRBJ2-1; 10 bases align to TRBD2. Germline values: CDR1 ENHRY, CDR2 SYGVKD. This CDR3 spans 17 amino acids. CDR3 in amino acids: CAIIESMSGGALSEQFF. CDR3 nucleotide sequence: TGTGCCATCATTGAGTCAATGAGCGGGGGGGCCCTAAGTGAGCAGTTCTTC.

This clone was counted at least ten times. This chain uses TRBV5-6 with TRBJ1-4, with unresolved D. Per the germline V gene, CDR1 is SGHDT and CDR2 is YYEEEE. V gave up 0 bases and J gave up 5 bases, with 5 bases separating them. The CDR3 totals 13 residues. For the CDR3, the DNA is TGTGCCAGCAGCTTGGGAATCAATGAAAAACTGTTTTTT. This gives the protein CASSLGINEKLFF.

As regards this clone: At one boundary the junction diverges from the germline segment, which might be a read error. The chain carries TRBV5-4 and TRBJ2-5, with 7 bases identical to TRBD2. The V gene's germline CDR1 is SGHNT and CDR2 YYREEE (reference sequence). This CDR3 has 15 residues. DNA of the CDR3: TGTGCCAGCAGCCACGCAGCGGGACGGGTGGAGACCCAGTATTTC. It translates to CASSHAAGRVETQYF.

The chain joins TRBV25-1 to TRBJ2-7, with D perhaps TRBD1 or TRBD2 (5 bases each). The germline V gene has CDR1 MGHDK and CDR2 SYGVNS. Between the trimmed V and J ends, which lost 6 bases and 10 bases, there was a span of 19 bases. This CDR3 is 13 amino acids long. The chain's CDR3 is CASRMGVSYYQYF. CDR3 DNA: TGTGCCAGCAGAATGGGGGTTTCCTACTATCAGTACTTC.

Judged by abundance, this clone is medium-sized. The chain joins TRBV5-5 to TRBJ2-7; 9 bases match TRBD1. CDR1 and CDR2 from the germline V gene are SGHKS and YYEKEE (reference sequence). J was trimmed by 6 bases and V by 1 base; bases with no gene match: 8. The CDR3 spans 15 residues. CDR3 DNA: TGTGCCAGCAGCTTGTCTGACAGGGGGACGGTCGAGCAGTACTTC. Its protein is CASSLSDRGTVEQYF.

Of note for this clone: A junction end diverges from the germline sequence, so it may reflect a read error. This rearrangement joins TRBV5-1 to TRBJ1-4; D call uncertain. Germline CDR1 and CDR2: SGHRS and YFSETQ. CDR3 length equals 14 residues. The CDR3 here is CASSRSGNNEKVFF. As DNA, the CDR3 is TGCGCCAGCAGCCGGTCAGGTAATAATGAAAAAGTGTTTTTT. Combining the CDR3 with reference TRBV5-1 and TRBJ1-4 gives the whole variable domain KAGVTQTPRYLIKTRGQQVTLSCSPISGHRSVSWYQQTPGQGLQFLFEYFSETQRNKGNFPGRFSGRQFSNSRSEMNVSTLELGDSALYLCASSRSGNNEKVFFGSGTQLSVL.

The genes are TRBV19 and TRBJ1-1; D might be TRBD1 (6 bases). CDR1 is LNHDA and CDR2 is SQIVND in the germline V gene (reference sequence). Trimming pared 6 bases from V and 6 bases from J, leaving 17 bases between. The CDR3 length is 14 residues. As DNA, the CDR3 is TGTGCCAGTAGGATTCCAGGGGAATGTGCTGAAGCTTTCTTT. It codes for CASRIPGECAEAFF. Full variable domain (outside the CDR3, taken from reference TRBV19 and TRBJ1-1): DGGITQSPKYLFRKEGQNVTLSCEQNLNHDAMYWYRQDPGQGLRLIYYSQIVNDFQKGDIAEGYSVSREKKESFPLTVTSAQKNPTAFYLCASRIPGECAEAFFGQGTRLTVV.